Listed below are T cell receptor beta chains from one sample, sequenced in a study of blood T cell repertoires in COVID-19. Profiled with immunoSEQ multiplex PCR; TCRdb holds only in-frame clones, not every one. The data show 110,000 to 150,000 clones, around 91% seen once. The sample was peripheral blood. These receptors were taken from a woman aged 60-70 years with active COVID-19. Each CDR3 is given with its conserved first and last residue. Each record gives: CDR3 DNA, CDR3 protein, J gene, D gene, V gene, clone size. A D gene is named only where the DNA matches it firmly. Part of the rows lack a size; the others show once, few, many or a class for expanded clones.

TGTGCCACGGAACAGGGACTATGGACCGGGGAGCTGTTTTTT	CATEQGLWTGELFF	TRBJ2-2	.	TRBV28	.
TGTGCCTGGAGTGCAGACTCCCTACTAGCGCGGGAGACCCAGTACTTC	CAWSADSLLARETQYF	TRBJ2-5	TRBD2	TRBV30	.
TGCGCCAGCAGCCAAGATTGGCTAGCTCTAGCAGATACGCAGTATTTT	CASSQDWLALADTQYF	TRBJ2-3	.	TRBV4-3	.
TGTGCCAGCAGTACGGATGAAGATGCAGGTTTGGACACTGAAGCTTTCTTT	CASSTDEDAGLDTEAFF	TRBJ1-1	.	TRBV28	.
TGTGCCAGCAGCTTAGATCGCGGGAACTATGGCTACACCTTC	CASSLDRGNYGYTF	TRBJ1-2	.	TRBV11-2	once
TGTGCCACCGGGTCTAGCGGGATAATTCCCCACAATGAGCAGTTCTTC	CATGSSGIIPHNEQFF	TRBJ2-1	TRBD2	TRBV24-1	once
TGTGCCAGCAGTTCCCCCACCGGGACTCTGAACACTGAAGCTTTCTTT	CASSSPTGTLNTEAFF	TRBJ1-1	.	TRBV28	.
TGTGCCAGCTCACCACTGGGACAGCCATCGGATGGCTACACCTTC	CASSPLGQPSDGYTF	TRBJ1-2	TRBD1	TRBV18	.
TGTGCCAGCAGCCAATTTGGGACAGGGACCGAGCAGTACTTC	CASSQFGTGTEQYF	TRBJ2-7	TRBD1	TRBV16	.
TGTGCCATATCAGGCCAGGGAAACTATGGCTACACCTTC	CAISGQGNYGYTF	TRBJ1-2	.	TRBV28	.
TGTGCTAGCAGCCTTCCCGGGACAGGGACGGACACTGAAGCTTTCTTT	CASSLPGTGTDTEAFF	TRBJ1-1	TRBD1	TRBV7-7	.
TGTGCCAGCAGCCTTTGGCTAGGGGGCCGGTTGGAACTGTTTTTT	CASSLWLGGRLELFF	TRBJ1-4	TRBD1	TRBV3-1/TRBV3-2	.
TGTGCCAGCAGCGCCGGGACAAGGACGTCTAATTCACCCCTCCACTTT	CASSAGTRTSNSPLHF	TRBJ1-6	.	TRBV7-2	.
TGTGCCAGCAGCCGGGGCACCAGGACAGAAGCTTTCTTT	CASSRGTRTEAFF	TRBJ1-1	.	TRBV3-1/TRBV3-2	.
TGTGCCAGCAGCTTAGATGCCCTCGGGACATCCCCGTGGGGTGAAAAACTGTTTTTT	CASSLDALGTSPWGEKLFF	TRBJ1-4	.	TRBV11-2	.
TGTGCCAGCAGCCAAGATCTGAGGGGCACAGATACGCAGTATTTT	CASSQDLRGTDTQYF	TRBJ2-3	.	TRBV4-2	.
TGTGCCAGCGGACAGGGTACGTTTACTGATACTGAAAAACTGTTTTTT	CASGQGTFTDTEKLFF	TRBJ1-4	TRBD1	TRBV28	.
TGTGCCAGCAGCCAAGTCGGGCAGGGGACCTACAATGAGCAGTTCTTC	CASSQVGQGTYNEQFF	TRBJ2-1	.	TRBV3-1/TRBV3-2	.
TGTGCCAGCAGTCGGGCAGGGACATTAGAGCAGTACTTC	CASSRAGTLEQYF	TRBJ2-7	.	TRBV28	.
TGTGCCAGCAGCACCCCCCGAACCGTAGTCCAAGAGACCCAGTACTTC	CASSTPRTVVQETQYF	TRBJ2-5	.	TRBV3-1/TRBV3-2	few
TGTGCCAGCAGCGGGGCCCTGGGGTCCTACAATGAGCAGTTCTTC	CASSGALGSYNEQFF	TRBJ2-1	.	TRBV7-9	.
TGTGCCAGCAGCTTAACGGGCCCGGTTTTGTGGACTAGCGGGCCATCGAACAATGAGCAGTTCTTC	CASSLTGPVLWTSGPSNNEQFF	TRBJ2-1	TRBD2	TRBV7-3	.
TGTGCCTGGAGCTGGACTAGCGGGAACACCGGGGAGCTGTTTTTT	CAWSWTSGNTGELFF	TRBJ2-2	TRBD2	TRBV30	.
TGTGCCAGCAGCCCCCGTGGAGCCTACAATGAGCAGTTCTTC	CASSPRGAYNEQFF	TRBJ2-1	.	TRBV4-2	once